This T cell receptor (beta chain) is drawn from a study of shared clonotypes between healthy human individuals. Germline V gene sequence: CDR1 LNHDA, CDR2 SQIVND (reference sequence). Trimming cost V 1 base and J 8 bases, with 8 bases left between them. CDR3 length: 12 residues. This clone was counted a few times. Deep level was the assay's run setting. The method was immunoSEQ multiplex PCR; TCRdb's version includes in-frame clones alone and lacks a portion of them. The repertoire holds millions of clones, with around 96% as singletons. Only CD45RO-negative cells positively selected for CCR7 counted as naive CD8 cells, so terminally differentiated effector memory CD45RA+ cells were excluded. Healthy HIV-negative adults without recent acute infections or vaccinations served as donors.

The chain carries TRBV19 and TRBJ1-2; unclear D gene. Sequencing was performed on naive CD8+ T cells sorted from blood. This TCR was recovered from a man aged 18 to 30 in good health. CDR3 protein: CASSIASNGYTF. DNA of the CDR3: TGTGCCAGTAGTATAGCGAGTAACGGCTACACCTTC.